A selection of T cell receptor beta chains follows, all from one sample in a study of human T cells and chemical hapten exposure. MiXCR, run by TCRdb on the RACE reads, gives a single entry per CDR3 protein. The sample lists around 350,000 distinct CDR3 sequences, around 5% occurring once. Sequencing used whole blood, obtained in connection with sensitization to the hapten diphenylcyclopropenone (DPC). The receptors shown here come from a woman between 18 and 29 years old with alopecia areata. Some clones in this sample may be carry-over from other donors' samples. The CDR3 runs from the conserved cysteine through the conserved F or W. A D gene is named only where the DNA matches it firmly. Where a row states a size, it is once, few, many or the class of an expanded clone; other rows omit it.

len: 12
v_gene: TRBV5-1
d_gene: .
abundance: few
j_gene: TRBJ2-7
CDR3nt: TGCGCCAGCAGCTTGGCTGGTGACGAGCAGTACTTC
CDR3aa: CASSLAGDEQYF

len: 16
v_gene: TRBV20-1
d_gene: .
abundance: many
j_gene: TRBJ2-7
CDR3nt: TGCAGTGCCCACAATTTGGGGGACGTGAGCTCCTACGAGCAGTACTTC
CDR3aa: CSAHNLGDVSSYEQYF

len: 15
v_gene: TRBV28
d_gene: TRBD1
abundance: many
j_gene: TRBJ2-7
CDR3nt: TGTGCCAGCAGTCTCCCGGGACAGCTGAGCTACGAGCAGTACTTC
CDR3aa: CASSLPGQLSYEQYF

len: 15
v_gene: TRBV2
d_gene: TRBD1
abundance: .
j_gene: TRBJ1-1
CDR3nt: TGTGCCAGCAGAATCAGGGGGGCCCCGAACACTGAAGCTTTCTTT
CDR3aa: CASRIRGAPNTEAFF

len: 13
v_gene: TRBV6-5
d_gene: .
abundance: many
j_gene: TRBJ1-6
CDR3nt: TGTGCCAGCAGTTCATTTCCCAATTCACCCCTCCACTTT
CDR3aa: CASSSFPNSPLHF

len: 14
v_gene: TRBV29-1
d_gene: .
abundance: .
j_gene: TRBJ1-5
CDR3nt: TGCAGCGCAGGAACGGGATTTAGCAATCAGCCCCAGCATTTT
CDR3aa: CSAGTGFSNQPQHF

len: 13
v_gene: TRBV20-1
d_gene: .
abundance: many
j_gene: TRBJ1-1
CDR3nt: TGCAGTGGGCGGGGGGAGGTGGACACTGAAGCTTTCTTT
CDR3aa: CSGRGEVDTEAFF

len: 15
v_gene: TRBV3-1
d_gene: .
abundance: .
j_gene: TRBJ2-1
CDR3nt: TGTGCCAGCAGCCCTCGCGCGGGGGCATACAATGAGCAGTTCTTC
CDR3aa: CASSPRAGAYNEQFF

len: 15
v_gene: TRBV6-5
d_gene: .
abundance: .
j_gene: TRBJ2-7
CDR3nt: TGTGCCAGCAGTTACTCTCGGAGAGCCGGCTACGAGCAGTACTTC
CDR3aa: CASSYSRRAGYEQYF

len: 16
v_gene: TRBV14
d_gene: .
abundance: many
j_gene: TRBJ1-2
CDR3nt: TGTGCCAGCAGCCAAGAAGGACTCAGGCCCTGGTATGGCTACACCTTC
CDR3aa: CASSQEGLRPWYGYTF

len: 14
v_gene: TRBV12-3/TRBV12-4
d_gene: TRBD2
abundance: .
j_gene: TRBJ2-7
CDR3nt: TGTGCCAGCAGTTTTAGCGGGGGGGCCGGTGAGCAGTACTTC
CDR3aa: CASSFSGGAGEQYF

len: 16
v_gene: TRBV20-1
d_gene: .
abundance: many
j_gene: TRBJ2-3
CDR3nt: TGCAGTGCTAGAGACCCCCTGGGGGGGCACACAGATACGCAGTATTTT
CDR3aa: CSARDPLGGHTDTQYF

len: 13
v_gene: TRBV25-1
d_gene: .
abundance: many
j_gene: TRBJ2-7
CDR3nt: TGTGCCAGCAGTGAAGAGAACAGGGACGAGCAGTACTTC
CDR3aa: CASSEENRDEQYF

len: 16
v_gene: TRBV13
d_gene: TRBD2
abundance: .
j_gene: TRBJ2-3
CDR3nt: TGTGCCAGCAGCCCCCGAGGAGCGGGGCGCACAGATACGCAGTATTTT
CDR3aa: CASSPRGAGRTDTQYF

len: 16
v_gene: TRBV5-6
d_gene: TRBD1
abundance: .
j_gene: TRBJ1-1
CDR3nt: TGTGCCAGCAGCTTAAGGGGGCAGGTAATGAACACTGAAGCTTTCTTT
CDR3aa: CASSLRGQVMNTEAFF

len: 16
v_gene: TRBV9
d_gene: .
abundance: .
j_gene: TRBJ2-6
CDR3nt: TGTGCCAGCAGCACTAGAGAGGACTCTGGGGCCAACGTCCTGACTTTC
CDR3aa: CASSTREDSGANVLTF

len: 17
v_gene: TRBV4-1
d_gene: .
abundance: many
j_gene: TRBJ2-2
CDR3nt: TGCGCCAGCAGCCAAGATCGCAGCGGGCGATACACCGGGGAGCTGTTTTTT
CDR3aa: CASSQDRSGRYTGELFF

len: 16
v_gene: TRBV7-2
d_gene: TRBD2
abundance: many
j_gene: TRBJ2-3
CDR3nt: TGTGCCAGCAGCTCTACTAGCGGGGGGGCCGTTTATACGCAGTATTTT
CDR3aa: CASSSTSGGAVYTQYF

len: 15
v_gene: TRBV29-1
d_gene: .
abundance: few
j_gene: TRBJ1-3
CDR3nt: TGCAGGGTTACCAGGGCCTTGCTCTCTGGAAACACCATATATTTT
CDR3aa: CRVTRALLSGNTIYF

len: 15
v_gene: TRBV7-2
d_gene: .
abundance: many
j_gene: TRBJ2-1
CDR3nt: TGTGCCAGCAGTTTACGAGGGAGCTCCTACAATGAGCAGTTCTTC
CDR3aa: CASSLRGSSYNEQFF

len: 13
v_gene: TRBV7-9
d_gene: .
abundance: many
j_gene: TRBJ1-1
CDR3nt: TGTGCCAGCAGCGGCACAGGGAGGAATGAAGCTTTCTTT
CDR3aa: CASSGTGRNEAFF

len: 18
v_gene: TRBV4-3
d_gene: .
abundance: many
j_gene: TRBJ1-4
CDR3nt: TGCGCCAGCAGCCAAAGTGGGGGGGTCCGCGCAAGTAATGAAAAACTGTTTTTT
CDR3aa: CASSQSGGVRASNEKLFF

len: 12
v_gene: TRBV12-3/TRBV12-4
d_gene: .
abundance: many
j_gene: TRBJ1-3
CDR3nt: TGTGCCAGCGGTTCCTCTGGAAACACCATATATTTT
CDR3aa: CASGSSGNTIYF

len: 15
v_gene: TRBV12-3/TRBV12-4
d_gene: .
abundance: few
j_gene: TRBJ1-6
CDR3nt: TGTGCCAGCAGTTTAGCAGGAAGGGGAAATTCACCCCTCCACTTT
CDR3aa: CASSLAGRGNSPLHF

len: 18
v_gene: TRBV11-1
d_gene: TRBD2
abundance: .
j_gene: TRBJ2-2
CDR3nt: TGTGCCAGCAGCAACAAACAGAGACTAGCGGGGGAGGTCGGGGAGCTGTTTTTT
CDR3aa: CASSNKQRLAGEVGELFF

len: 15
v_gene: TRBV5-1
d_gene: .
abundance: many
j_gene: TRBJ2-5
CDR3nt: TGCGCCAGCAGCTTGGCCCCGGGGAGCCAAGAGACCCAGTACTTC
CDR3aa: CASSLAPGSQETQYF

len: 12
v_gene: TRBV11-3
d_gene: .
abundance: .
j_gene: TRBJ2-5
CDR3nt: TGTGCCAGCAGCTCCCAAGAAGAGACCCAGTACTTC
CDR3aa: CASSSQEETQYF

len: 8
v_gene: TRBV29-1
d_gene: .
abundance: few
j_gene: TRBJ2-1
CDR3nt: TGCAGCGTTAGTGAGCAGTTCTTC
CDR3aa: CSVSEQFF

len: 14
v_gene: TRBV28
d_gene: TRBD1
abundance: .
j_gene: TRBJ2-7
CDR3nt: TGTGCCAGCAGAGTCGGGACAGGGATCTACGAGCAGTACTTC
CDR3aa: CASRVGTGIYEQYF

len: 15
v_gene: TRBV27
d_gene: TRBD1
abundance: many
j_gene: TRBJ1-6
CDR3nt: TGTGCCAGCAGTATGGGACAGGGCAAACATTCACCCCTCCACTTT
CDR3aa: CASSMGQGKHSPLHF

len: 14
v_gene: TRBV6-5
d_gene: .
abundance: many
j_gene: TRBJ2-5
CDR3nt: TGTGCCAGCAGCCCCCGCGGTATCGACGAGACCCAGTACTTC
CDR3aa: CASSPRGIDETQYF

len: 15
v_gene: TRBV7-9
d_gene: .
abundance: many
j_gene: TRBJ1-4
CDR3nt: TGTGCCAGCAGCTCACAGCCGGACCCAAGCGAAAAACTGTTTTTT
CDR3aa: CASSSQPDPSEKLFF

len: 14
v_gene: TRBV5-1
d_gene: TRBD2
abundance: few
j_gene: TRBJ2-3
CDR3nt: TGCGCCAGCCCGGGGGGGGCTTCAACAGATACGCAGTATTTT
CDR3aa: CASPGGASTDTQYF

len: 10
v_gene: TRBV2
d_gene: .
abundance: .
j_gene: TRBJ2-1
CDR3nt: TGTGCCAGCGGAATTGTTGAGCAGTTCTTC
CDR3aa: CASGIVEQFF

len: 17
v_gene: TRBV4-3
d_gene: TRBD2
abundance: many
j_gene: TRBJ2-3
CDR3nt: TGCGCCAGCAGCCATCAATGGCGGGGGGGCGGGGCAGATACGCAGTATTTT
CDR3aa: CASSHQWRGGGADTQYF

len: 14
v_gene: TRBV11-2
d_gene: .
abundance: many
j_gene: TRBJ2-1
CDR3nt: TGTGCCAGCGCCCCCCGATATCAGGGTAACGAGCAGTTCTTC
CDR3aa: CASAPRYQGNEQFF

len: 12
v_gene: TRBV7-2
d_gene: .
abundance: many
j_gene: TRBJ1-6
CDR3nt: TGTGCCAGCAGCTTAATGAATTCACCCCTCCACTTT
CDR3aa: CASSLMNSPLHF

len: 12
v_gene: TRBV7-8
d_gene: .
abundance: few
j_gene: TRBJ2-3
CDR3nt: TGTGCCAGCAGCTTAATGCGAGATACGCAGTATTTT
CDR3aa: CASSLMRDTQYF

len: 13
v_gene: TRBV29-1
d_gene: .
abundance: many
j_gene: TRBJ1-1
CDR3nt: TGCAGCGTTCCAGTCTCTCCAGGGACTGAAGCTTTCTTT
CDR3aa: CSVPVSPGTEAFF

len: 15
v_gene: TRBV7-6
d_gene: TRBD2
abundance: .
j_gene: TRBJ2-2
CDR3nt: TGTGCCAGCAGCAATAGGGGACTAGGGACCGGGGAGCTGTTTTTT
CDR3aa: CASSNRGLGTGELFF

len: 13
v_gene: TRBV12-3/TRBV12-4
d_gene: TRBD1
abundance: many
j_gene: TRBJ1-1
CDR3nt: TGTGCCAGCAGTTCTCGGGAGGGACAGCTCTTATTCTTT
CDR3aa: CASSSREGQLLFF

len: 13
v_gene: TRBV29-1
d_gene: TRBD1
abundance: .
j_gene: TRBJ1-1
CDR3nt: TGCAGCGCAGGGACAGGACTGAACACTGAAGCTTTCTTT
CDR3aa: CSAGTGLNTEAFF

len: 13
v_gene: TRBV6-6
d_gene: .
abundance: few
j_gene: TRBJ1-1
CDR3nt: TGTGCCAGCAGTTACAAGGGGGACACTGAAGCTTTCTTT
CDR3aa: CASSYKGDTEAFF

len: 13
v_gene: TRBV10-3
d_gene: .
abundance: .
j_gene: TRBJ1-6
CDR3nt: TGTGCCACCGGCCCCGGTAGCAATTCACCCCTCCACTTT
CDR3aa: CATGPGSNSPLHF

len: 14
v_gene: TRBV7-2
d_gene: TRBD2
abundance: .
j_gene: TRBJ2-5
CDR3nt: TGTGCCAGCAGCGGCGGGGGGACCCAAGAGACCCAGTACTTC
CDR3aa: CASSGGGTQETQYF

len: 14
v_gene: TRBV6-6
d_gene: .
abundance: few
j_gene: TRBJ2-7
CDR3nt: TGTGCCAGCAGTTACCTGGACACCCACTACGAGCAGTACTTC
CDR3aa: CASSYLDTHYEQYF

len: 13
v_gene: TRBV29-1
d_gene: .
abundance: few
j_gene: TRBJ1-2
CDR3nt: TGCAGCGTGGCTCACAGGGAGATCTATGGCTACACCTTC
CDR3aa: CSVAHREIYGYTF

len: 15
v_gene: TRBV18
d_gene: TRBD1
abundance: many
j_gene: TRBJ2-2
CDR3nt: TGTGCCAGCTCACCCGGGACAGACCCCACCGGGGAGCTGTTTTTT
CDR3aa: CASSPGTDPTGELFF

len: 13
v_gene: TRBV27
d_gene: .
abundance: many
j_gene: TRBJ1-3
CDR3nt: TGTGCCAGCAGTTTACGCTCTGGAAACACCATATATTTT
CDR3aa: CASSLRSGNTIYF

len: 16
v_gene: TRBV7-2
d_gene: TRBD1
abundance: few
j_gene: TRBJ2-1
CDR3nt: TGTGCCAGCAGCTCCTCCTCCGGGACAGGGGGCGGTGAGCAGTTCTTC
CDR3aa: CASSSSSGTGGGEQFF

len: 15
v_gene: TRBV20-1
d_gene: .
abundance: few
j_gene: TRBJ1-1
CDR3nt: TGCAGTGCTAGAGCGGTGGAGGGTCTGAACACTGAAGCTTTCTTT
CDR3aa: CSARAVEGLNTEAFF